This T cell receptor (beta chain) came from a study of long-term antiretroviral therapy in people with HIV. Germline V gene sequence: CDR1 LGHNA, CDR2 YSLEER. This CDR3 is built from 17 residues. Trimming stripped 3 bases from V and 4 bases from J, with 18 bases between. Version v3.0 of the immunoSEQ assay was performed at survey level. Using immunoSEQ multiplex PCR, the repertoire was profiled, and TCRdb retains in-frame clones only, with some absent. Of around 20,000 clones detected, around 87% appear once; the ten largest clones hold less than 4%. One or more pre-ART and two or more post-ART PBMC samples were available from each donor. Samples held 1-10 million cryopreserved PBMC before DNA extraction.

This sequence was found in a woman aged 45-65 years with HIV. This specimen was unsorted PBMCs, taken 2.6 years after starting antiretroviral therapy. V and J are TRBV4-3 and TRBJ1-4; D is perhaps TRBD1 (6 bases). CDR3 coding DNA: TGCGCCAGCAGCCAGGGGGGGGCCAGGGGTATTAATGAAAAACTGTTTTTT. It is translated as CASSQGGARGINEKLFF.